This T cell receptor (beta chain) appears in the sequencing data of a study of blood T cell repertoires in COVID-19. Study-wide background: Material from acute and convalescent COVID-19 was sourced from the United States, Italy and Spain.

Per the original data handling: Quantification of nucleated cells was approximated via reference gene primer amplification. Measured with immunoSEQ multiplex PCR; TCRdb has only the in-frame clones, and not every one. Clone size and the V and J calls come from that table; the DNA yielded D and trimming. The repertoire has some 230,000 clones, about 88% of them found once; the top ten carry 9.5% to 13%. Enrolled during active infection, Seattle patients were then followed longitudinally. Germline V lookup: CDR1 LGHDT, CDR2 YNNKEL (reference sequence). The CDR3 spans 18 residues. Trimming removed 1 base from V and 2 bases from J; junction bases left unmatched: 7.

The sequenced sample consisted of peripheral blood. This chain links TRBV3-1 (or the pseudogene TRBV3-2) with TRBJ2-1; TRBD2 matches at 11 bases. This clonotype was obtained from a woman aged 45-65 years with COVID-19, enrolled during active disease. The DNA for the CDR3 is TGTGCCAGCAGCCAAGTGACATCACTAGCGGGGGCCTACAATGAGCAGTTCTTC. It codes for CASSQVTSLAGAYNEQFF.